This TCR beta chain is drawn from a study of cytomegalovirus exposure and HLA in healthy donors. Study information: Assignment to the Caucasian-associated ancestry cluster applied to about 80% of the approximately 380 genotyped donors.

Only a few counts were recorded for this clone. Its antigen is currently unknown. Findings and limits, study-wide: Later genetic work tied a missense DCLRE1C variant to beta-chain V and J trimming. The study assumed roughly uniform donor sequencing depth for presence/absence analyses. Productive status was seen about 90% or about 30% of the time for most TCR beta V segments in an earlier analysis.

This PCR relied on a set of 60 Vbeta primers and 13 Jbeta primers. TCRdb's copy holds only in-frame clones and misses some; the assay was immunoSEQ multiplex PCR. The sample gives 150,000 or so clones, 60% to 80% of which show up once; about 8% is in the top ten. The germline CDR1 and CDR2 sequences are SGHDN and FVKESK. The CDR3 totals 13 residues. V dropped 5 bases and J dropped 5; count of bases not matched to a gene: 6. This TCR derives from a woman aged 40 to 50 in good health and CMV-seropositive. Sequences were obtained from PBMCs. V gene TRBV14 combines with J gene TRBJ2-7; 7 bases are a match to TRBD1. CDR3 DNA: TGTGCCAGCAGCGACAGGGTAAGGGACGAGCAGTACTTC. It yields the protein CASSDRVRDEQYF.